This TCR beta chain came from a study of cytomegalovirus exposure and HLA in healthy donors. Regarding the study as a whole: TCR beta sequences reportedly predicted most subjects' HLA-A and HLA-B alleles accurately. Later analysis demonstrated an association between a missense DCLRE1C variant and TCR beta V- and J-gene trimming.

This CDR3 region has 11 residues. Trimming pared 6 bases from V and 11 bases from J, leaving 11 bases between. Per the germline V gene, CDR1 is MNHNS and CDR2 is SASEGT. The PCR contained 60 Vbeta and 13 Jbeta primers. Methods used by the authors: Later, an analysis found approximately 80 million unique TCR beta chains, and 9.5 million to 11 million of these were shared. Method: immunoSEQ multiplex PCR; TCRdb's copy keeps in-frame clones and lacks some. The V and J calls and clone size are taken from that table; D and trimming were inferred from the DNA. This table has about 130,000 clones, about four fifths appearing once. This clone was recorded only once. Its antigen is unknown.

The sequencing sample was made of PBMCs. The V call is TRBV6-1, the J call TRBJ1-5; no clear D gene. The receptor was derived from a man aged 18 to 29 in good health and CMV-seronegative. The CDR3 nucleotides read TGTGCCAGCAGCTCCGGGTGGGCCCAGCATTTT. This encodes CASSSGWAQHF.